This TCR beta chain derives from a study of human T cells and chemical hapten exposure. Time point: pre-sensitization, week 0. The treatment is: therapeutic diphenylcyclopropenone sensitization with weekly scalp DPC. Donors, patients with alopecia ranging from 18 to 70 years old and judged suitable for DPC, provided samples. A word on this clonotype: This may arise from a read error, as a much more abundant clone is one base away.

Authors' processing steps: From roughly 23,000 to 640,000 TCRs were found per sample, with a median of approximately 96,000. MiXCR, run by TCRdb on the RACE reads, gives a single entry per CDR3 protein. V and J calls and clone size were set by TCRdb, not the authors. This sample has some 70,000 distinct CDR3 sequences, with 10% to 11% found just once. The length of the CDR3 is 15 residues. Germline loops: CDR1 DFQATT, CDR2 SNEGSKA (reference sequence). Trimming cost V 1 base and J 4 bases, with 16 bases left between them. This sequence originates from a woman aged 50 to 60 with alopecia areata. Some clones in this sample may be carry-over from other donors' samples. This rearrangement joins TRBV20-1 to TRBJ2-5; D perhaps matches TRBD1 (7 bases). Sequences were derived from whole blood, sampled in connection with sensitization to the hapten diphenylcyclopropenone (DPC). The CDR3 loop is CSARVFRGVRETQYF. DNA of the CDR3: TGCAGTGCTAGAGTGTTCAGGGGGGTCCGAGAGACCCAGTACTTC.